This TCR beta chain was sequenced for a study of T-cell reconstitution after alpha-beta-depleted transplantation in children. During its preparation, the TCRbeta library received unique molecular identifiers. MiXCR was run by TCRdb on the PCR reads, yielding one entry per CDR3 protein. The sample shows about 540,000 distinct CDR3 sequences, 15% to 20% of them seen only once. The CDR3 has 14 residues. V lost 6 bases to trimming and J lost 3 bases, with 14 bases between them. The source is a human donor who donated a stem cell graft to a child with acute lymphoblastic leukemia. Source: PBMCs from the stem cell graft donor, taken from the stem cell graft. V and J are TRBV12-3 or TRBV12-4 and TRBJ1-1; D gene unclear. Written as DNA, the CDR3 is TGTGCCAGCAGCCGCCTCGCCGCTGACACTGAAGCTTTCTTT. Its translation is CASSRLAADTEAFF.